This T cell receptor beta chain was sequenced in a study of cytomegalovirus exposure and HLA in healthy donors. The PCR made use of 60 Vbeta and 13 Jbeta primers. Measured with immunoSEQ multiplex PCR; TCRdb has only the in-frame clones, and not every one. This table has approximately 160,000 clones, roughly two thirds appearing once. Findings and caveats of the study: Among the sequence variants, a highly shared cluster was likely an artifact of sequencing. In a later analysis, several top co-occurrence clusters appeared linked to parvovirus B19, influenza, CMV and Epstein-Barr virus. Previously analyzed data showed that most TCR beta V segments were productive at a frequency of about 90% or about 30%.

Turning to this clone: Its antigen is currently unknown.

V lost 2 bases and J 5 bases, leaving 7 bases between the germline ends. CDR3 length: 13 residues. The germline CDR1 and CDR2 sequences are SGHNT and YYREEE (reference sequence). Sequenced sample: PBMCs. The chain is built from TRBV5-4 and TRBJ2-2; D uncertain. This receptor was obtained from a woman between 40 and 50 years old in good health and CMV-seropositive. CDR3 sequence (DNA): TGTGCCAGCAGCTTACTTCTTACCGGGGAGCTGTTTTTT. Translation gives CASSLLLTGELFF.